This record covers a single T cell receptor beta chain. Its cognate antigen is unknown. This record comes from a study of PD-L1 blockade in urothelial cancer. Study background: Prior chemotherapy ranged from 0 to 3 regimens per patient. Typically, measured as a median, blood samples had 110,000 to 150,000 T cells. Study outcomes and limitations: Greater 3-week expansion of tumor-associated blood clones was recorded for durable-benefit patients.

CDR3 size: 16 residues. The trim removed 5 bases at V and 2 bases at J, leaving 5 bases unmatched. The V gene's germline CDR1 is SGHTA and CDR2 FQGTGA. Sequencing was performed with immunoSEQ multiplex PCR; in TCRdb, only in-frame clones are kept and a portion is missing. Of about 100,000 clones in the sample, around 93% were seen once. Source: PBMCs, taken around atezolizumab (anti-PD-L1) treatment. The receptor's source is a woman aged 80 or older with urothelial cancer. The chain links TRBV7-3 to TRBJ2-2; TRBD2 matches at 10 bases. The CDR3 DNA follows: TGTGCCAGCAGCCCCCTAGCGGGGGAAAACACCGGGGAGCTGTTTTTT. As protein: CASSPLAGENTGELFF.